Each of the 29 T cell receptor beta chains below was sequenced from the same sample in a study of T-cell reconstitution after alpha-beta-depleted transplantation in children. Preparation of the TCRbeta library used unique molecular identifiers. Each CDR3 protein gets one entry after TCRdb re-called the PCR reads with MiXCR. Among 60,000 to 80,000 distinct CDR3 sequences listed, 6% to 8.5% were seen once. The material sequenced was PBMCs from the stem cell graft donor, taken from the stem cell graft. Every receptor here comes from a human donor who donated a stem cell graft to a child with acute lymphoblastic leukemia.

This clonotype was counted many times. The genes are TRBV5-1 and TRBJ2-7, with TRBD2 identical over 7 bases. The germline V gene encodes CDR1 SGHRS and CDR2 YFSETQ. The CDR3 is 12 amino acids. The J segment lost 2 bases and the V segment lost 4 bases, leaving 0 bases of the junction unmatched. The CDR3 here is CASSREAYEQYF. CDR3 sequence (DNA): TGCGCCAGCAGCCGGGAGGCCTACGAGCAGTACTTC.

The gene calls are TRBV27 and TRBJ2-1; no reliable D call. Trimming cost V 6 bases and J 4 bases, with 10 bases left between them. The CDR3 runs to 13 residues. Germline V lookup: CDR1 MNHEY, CDR2 SMNVEV (reference sequence). The DNA of the CDR3 is TGTGCCAGCAGCCCCGTTGTGTACAATGAGCAGTTCTTC. It translates to CASSPVVYNEQFF.

This clonotype has ten or more counts. The chain uses TRBV29-1 and TRBJ2-3, with D hard to call. Germline CDR1 and CDR2: SQVTM and ANQGSEA. The CDR3 runs 10 residues. Trimming shortened V by 7 bases and J by 3 bases, and 5 bases separated the two germline ends. CDR3: CSGVTDTQYF. The CDR3 region has the DNA TGCAGCGGAGTTACAGATACGCAGTATTTT.

This clonotype was detected many times. The chain is built from TRBV5-6 and TRBJ2-3, with TRBD2 matching over 11 bases. The junction had 7 bases not matched to a gene; V was cut back by 2 bases and J by 5 bases. CDR3 length: 16 residues. The V gene's germline CDR1 is SGHDT and CDR2 YYEEEE. The CDR3 bases are TGTGCCAGCAGCTTCCGACTAGCGGGGACGTTAGATACGCAGTATTTT. Encoded protein: CASSFRLAGTLDTQYF.

The V gene is TRBV2, the J gene TRBJ2-7, with a weak D call TRBD2 (5 bases). CDR3 length: 10 amino acids. Germline V gives CDR1 SNHLY, CDR2 FYNNEI. The V end lost 8 bases, the J end lost 10 bases, and 12 bases lay between the germline ends. CDR3 in amino acids: CASGLGVQYF. CDR3 nucleotide sequence: TGTGCCAGCGGACTGGGAGTCCAGTACTTC.

This clonotype has at least ten counts. This chain links TRBV12-3 or TRBV12-4 with TRBJ1-5, with a possible D match to TRBD1 (6 bases). The germline V and J ends were trimmed by 1 base and 4 bases, with 11 bases remaining between them. The CDR3 extends over 15 amino acids. CDR3 sequence: CASSLERDTNQPQHF. DNA for the CDR3: TGTGCCAGCAGTTTAGAACGGGACACTAATCAGCCCCAGCATTTT.

A few counts support this clonotype. The rearrangement links TRBV5-1 to TRBJ2-7, with D possibly matching TRBD2 (6 bases). The CDR3 totals 15 residues. With 4 bases removed from V and 4 bases from J, the gap between germline ends came to 18 bases. Germline-derived CDR1 and CDR2 are SGHRS and YFSETQ. CDR3 protein: CASSPEWGDPYEQYF. CDR3 nucleotides: TGCGCCAGCAGCCCGGAGTGGGGGGACCCTTACGAGCAGTACTTC. The full variable domain, with the rest looked up from reference TRBV5-1 and TRBJ2-7, is KAGVTQTPRYLIKTRGQQVTLSCSPISGHRSVSWYQQTPGQGLQFLFEYFSETQRNKGNFPGRFSGRQFSNSRSEMNVSTLELGDSALYLCASSPEWGDPYEQYFGPGTRLTVT.

The rearrangement uses TRBV5-1 and TRBJ1-1, with D unresolved. V lost 7 bases to trimming and J lost 5 bases, with 12 bases between them. This CDR3 is 12 amino acids long. Germline V gene lookup returns CDR1 SGHRS and CDR2 YFSETQ. CDR3 protein: CASGLRGTEAFF. The CDR3 DNA is TGCGCCAGCGGACTTCGGGGAACTGAAGCTTTCTTT. Full variable domain (remainder filled in from reference TRBV5-1 and TRBJ1-1): KAGVTQTPRYLIKTRGQQVTLSCSPISGHRSVSWYQQTPGQGLQFLFEYFSETQRNKGNFPGRFSGRQFSNSRSEMNVSTLELGDSALYLCASGLRGTEAFFGQGTRLTVV.

Written as DNA, the CDR3 is TGTGCCAGCAGTTACCCCCGCGGGGCCCGGGATGACTACACCTTC. It is translated as CASSYPRGARDDYTF. This chain joins TRBV6-2 or TRBV6-3 and TRBJ1-2, with D maybe TRBD1 (5 bases). V dropped 2 bases and J dropped 10 bases, with 20 bases sitting between them. This CDR3 is 15 amino acids long. The V gene's germline CDR1 is MNHEY and CDR2 SVGEGT.

There are many counts of this clonotype. V is TRBV20-1 and J is TRBJ2-1; 11 bases align to TRBD2. V lost 7 bases, J lost 0 bases, and 5 bases stayed unmatched. CDR3 size: 15 residues. Germline CDR1 reads DFQATT; CDR2 reads SNEGSKA (reference sequence). The CDR3 DNA sequence: TGCAGTGTTAGGGGACTAGCGGTCTCCTACAATGAGCAGTTCTTC. Its protein product is CSVRGLAVSYNEQFF.

This clonotype has at least ten counts. The chain uses TRBV5-1 and TRBJ2-5; D is uncertain. The CDR3 runs 15 residues. CDR1 and CDR2 from the germline V gene are SGHRS and YFSETQ. Trimming took off 0 bases at V and 4 bases at J, with 13 bases between the two ends. Written as DNA, the CDR3 is TGCGCCAGCAGCTTGGACCGCTTATACTTAGAGACCCAGTACTTC. Protein: CASSLDRLYLETQYF.

The gene calls are TRBV28 and TRBJ1-5; D not certain. The V gene lost 7 bases and the J gene lost 3 bases, with 7 bases spanning the gap. Germline V lookup: CDR1 MDHEN, CDR2 SYDVKM. The CDR3 length is 12 residues. CDR3 protein: CASMGFNQPQHF. CDR3 DNA sequence: TGTGCCAGCATGGGGTTCAATCAGCCCCAGCATTTT.

This chain connects TRBV7-3 to TRBJ2-3; the D gene is possibly TRBD2 (6 bases). The CDR3 loop spans 15 amino acids. Trimming left V 3 bases short and J 2 bases short, with 12 bases between. The germline gives CDR1 SGHTA, CDR2 FQGTGA. The CDR3 loop reads CASSFGGGATDTQYF. DNA for the CDR3: TGTGCCAGCAGCTTTGGAGGCGGGGCCACAGATACGCAGTATTTT. The entire variable domain, with the rest obtained from reference TRBV7-3 and TRBJ2-3, is as follows: GAGVSQTPSNKVTEKGKYVELRCDPISGHTALYWYRQSLGQGPEFLIYFQGTGAADDSGLPNDRFFAVRPEGSVSTLKIQRTERGDSAVYLCASSFGGGATDTQYFGPGTRLTVL.

The table lists this clonotype with a few counts. V is TRBV20-1 and J is TRBJ2-1; no reliable D call. The length of the CDR3 is 14 residues. Per germline, CDR1 DFQATT and CDR2 SNEGSKA (reference sequence). Trimming removed 3 bases from V and 0 bases from J, with 9 bases in between. CDR3 in amino acids: CSARVPSSYNEQFF. CDR3 sequence (DNA): TGCAGTGCTAGGGTCCCGAGCTCCTACAATGAGCAGTTCTTC.

This clonotype came up many times. The V gene is TRBV21-1, the J gene TRBJ2-1; no DNA check was done on the table's D call, TRBD1. TRBV21-1 is shown as a pseudogene. The CDR3 covers 18 residues. CDR3 protein: CASSSRGSGRHSYNEQFF. CDR3 DNA sequence: TGTGCCAGCAGCTCTAGGGGGTCGGGCCGCCACTCCTACAATGAGCAGTTCTTC.

This clonotype was seen ten or more times. The genes are TRBV4-2 and TRBJ1-3; possible D gene TRBD1, 5 bases. Trimming stripped 0 bases from V and 2 bases from J, with 14 bases between. There are 17 residues in the CDR3. In germline, CDR1 is LGHNA, CDR2 YNFKEQ. CDR3 nucleotide sequence: TGTGCCAGCAGCCAAGAGCAGGGAGAGAAACCTGGAAACACCATATATTTT. Protein product: CASSQEQGEKPGNTIYF.

This clonotype was seen ten or more times. The rearrangement uses TRBV5-1 and TRBJ2-1; 13 bases line up with TRBD2. V dropped 3 bases and J dropped 5; count of bases not matched to a gene: 5. There are 16 residues in the CDR3. Germline assignment: CDR1 SGHRS and CDR2 YFSETQ. CDR3 in amino acids: CASSWRTSGGNNEQFF. DNA of the CDR3: TGCGCCAGCAGCTGGAGGACTAGCGGGGGTAACAATGAGCAGTTCTTC.

In this sample, this clonotype turned up many times. The rearrangement joins TRBV20-1 to TRBJ1-3; D is uncertain. Germline CDR1 DFQATT, CDR2 SNEGSKA (reference sequence). There are 11 residues in the CDR3. V shed 5 bases and J shed 6 bases, with 8 bases lying between them. In DNA, the CDR3 is TGCAGTGCTTTCATAGAAAACACCATATATTTT. It is translated as CSAFIENTIYF.

The chain combines TRBV7-4 with TRBJ2-1; D unclear. CDR1 is SGHVT, CDR2 SQSDAQ, per germline. The CDR3 is made up of 11 amino acids. The V end was cut by 1 base, the J end by 15 bases, with 10 bases between. The CDR3 nucleotides are TGTGCCAGCAGCTTAGGCTTTTCGCCGTTCTTC. This codes for CASSLGFSPFF.

This clonotype was counted between two and nine times. This sequence joins TRBV4-2 and TRBJ2-7; D may be TRBD2 (5 bases). CDR1 and CDR2 (germline): LGHNA, YNFKEQ. The CDR3 consists of 13 residues. Trimming cost V 4 bases and J 3 bases, with 10 bases left between them. CDR3 coding DNA: TGTGCCAGCAGCCGCGGGCCGGGCTACGAGCAGTACTTC. Translated: CASSRGPGYEQYF.

There are many counts of this clonotype. The chain joins TRBV27 to TRBJ2-7; D is undetermined. Per germline, CDR1 MNHEY and CDR2 SMNVEV (reference sequence). V lost 7 bases to trimming and J lost 2 bases, with 3 bases between them. This CDR3 is built from 10 residues. The CDR3 spells CASMTYEQYF. The CDR3, as DNA: TGTGCCAGCATGACCTACGAGCAGTACTTC.

There are many counts of this clonotype. This chain links TRBV5-1 with TRBJ2-1; 8 bases line up with TRBD2. Unmatched junction bases numbered 2, after V lost 0 bases and J lost 3 bases. This CDR3 is 15 amino acids long. Germline CDR1 and CDR2: SGHRS and YFSETQ. The CDR3 is CASSLGSGDYNEQFF. In nucleotides, the CDR3 is TGCGCCAGCAGCTTGGGTAGCGGGGACTACAATGAGCAGTTCTTC.

This clonotype was recorded many times. This chain uses TRBV6-4 with TRBJ2-1, with D perhaps matching TRBD1 (5 bases). Trimming removed 5 bases at V and 8 bases at J, with 16 bases between. Germline-derived CDR1 and CDR2 are MRHNA and SNTAGT. CDR3 size: 14 residues. CDR3: CASSPSGAWYEQFF. The CDR3 DNA reads as TGTGCCAGCAGTCCATCTGGGGCCTGGTATGAGCAGTTCTTC.

At least ten counts were recorded for this clonotype. This chain uses TRBV27 with TRBJ2-5; D perhaps matches TRBD2 (6 bases). Germline-derived CDR1 and CDR2 are MNHEY and SMNVEV (reference sequence). The V and J ends lost 2 bases and 4 bases respectively, with 11 bases between them. This CDR3 contains 14 residues. The CDR3 DNA reads TGTGCCAGCAGTTTACAGGGAGGAGGAGAGACCCAGTACTTC. It yields the protein CASSLQGGGETQYF.

This clonotype showed up many times. The CDR3 nucleotides are TGTGCCAGCAGCTTAGAGGGGGGACTAGCAGCCTACAATGAGCAGTTCTTC. Protein sequence: CASSLEGGLAAYNEQFF. The rearrangement links TRBV7-6 to TRBJ2-1, with 9 bases matching TRBD2. The V segment lost 1 base and the J segment 2 bases; nucleotides outside the gene matches: 6. The V gene's germline CDR1 is SGHVS and CDR2 FNYEAQ. The CDR3 covers 17 residues.

For this clonotype: Since no conserved phenylalanine or tryptophan closes the CDR3, a read error is the likely cause. It is unclear where the CDR3 begins or ends on the DNA, so no DNA is shown, and the CDR3 is as TCRdb lists it. The V call is TRBV6-6, the J call TRBJ1-4; the listed D gene, TRBD1, was not tested against the DNA. Including both end residues, the CDR3 is 11 amino acids long. CDR1 and CDR2 (germline): MNHNY, SVGAGI (reference sequence). CDR3 sequence: CASSYSICGGE.

In this sample, this clonotype turned up many times. The chain uses TRBV11-1 and TRBJ1-5; D uncertain. CDR1 is SGHAT and CDR2 is FQDESV in the germline V gene (reference sequence). CDR3 size: 18 residues. The V end lost 3 bases, the J end lost 2 bases, and 20 bases lay between the germline ends. CDR3 DNA: TGTGCCAGCAGCTTTGGGCTGGCAGTTGGGGTCGGCAATCAGCCCCAGCATTTT. This codes for CASSFGLAVGVGNQPQHF.

This clonotype was counted many times. The V call is TRBV2, the J call TRBJ2-1; 12 nucleotides match TRBD1. The germline V gene encodes CDR1 SNHLY and CDR2 FYNNEI. Unmatched junction bases numbered 13, after V lost 10 bases and J lost 6 bases. The CDR3 has 16 amino acids. This chain's CDR3 is CANNPPGQGAANEQFF. The CDR3 coding sequence is TGTGCCAACAACCCCCCGGGACAGGGGGCGGCCAATGAGCAGTTCTTC.

This clonotype was recorded at least ten times. This chain links TRBV12-3 or TRBV12-4 with TRBJ2-7; D ambiguous. V dropped 2 bases and J dropped 4 bases, with 9 bases sitting between them. This CDR3 is 13 amino acids long. The CDR3 protein is CASSLRYSYEQYF. The CDR3 DNA follows: TGTGCCAGCAGTTTAAGATACAGTTACGAGCAGTACTTC.